This paragraph reports one T cell receptor beta chain. No antigen is known for it. This sample was included in a study of cytomegalovirus exposure and HLA in healthy donors. Findings and caveats of the study: Presence/absence analyses assumed roughly uniform sequencing depth across donors. With later analysis, a missense DCLRE1C variant became linked to TCR beta V- and J-gene trimming. When the data were analyzed later, several of the most significant clusters appeared to be linked to common viral pathogens.

In the PCR, 60 Vbeta and 13 Jbeta primers were used. Clones were read by immunoSEQ multiplex PCR, and TCRdb kept only the in-frame ones, dropping some. The sample includes about 200,000 clones, about three quarters of them seen just once. Germline V lookup: CDR1 SGHTA, CDR2 FQGTGA. The length of the CDR3 is 14 residues. V lost 5 bases and J lost 4; bases outside the gene matches: 6. The chain links TRBV7-3 to TRBJ2-3; 7 bases fit TRBD2. The clonotype originates from a woman in her 40s in good health and CMV-seronegative. Sample: PBMCs. CDR3 bases: TGTGCCAGCAGCCAGACTAGCAGGGCAGATACGCAGTATTTT. This gives the protein CASSQTSRADTQYF.